This is a list of T cell receptor beta chains from one sample in a study of blood T cells in healthy people across ages. TCRdb re-called the 5' RACE reads with MiXCR, one entry per CDR3 protein. The table shows around 1,000,000 distinct CDR3 sequences, with roughly a quarter occurring only once. The same sample was also studied in work on T cells of mothers and their children.

Sequencing used blood. These receptors all stem from a girl under 10 years old in good health. Both conserved end residues are part of each CDR3. D genes are given only for firm matches. Expanded clones get a size class; other rows say once, few or many, or leave the size out.

-	TRBD1	TRBV7-9	TRBJ1-1	CASSSPTTGGNTEAFF	TGTGCCAGCAGCTCACCCACGACAGGGGGCAACACTGAAGCTTTCTTT
few	TRBD2	TRBV20-1	TRBJ2-7	CSARTSGRYEQYF	TGCAGTGCTAGGACTAGCGGGAGGTACGAGCAGTACTTC
-	-	TRBV9	TRBJ2-7	CASSVGTNSEQYF	TGTGCCAGCAGCGTAGGTACGAACAGCGAGCAGTACTTC
-	TRBD1	TRBV7-8	TRBJ2-1	CASRDRGPLNEQFF	TGTGCCAGCAGAGACAGGGGCCCCCTCAATGAGCAGTTCTTC
many	-	TRBV6-1	TRBJ2-2	CASSLSETRTGELFF	TGTGCCAGCAGTCTTTCAGAAACTAGAACCGGGGAGCTGTTTTTT
-	-	TRBV27	TRBJ2-7	CASKIGYEQYF	TGTGCCAGCAAGATAGGGTACGAGCAGTACTTC
few	-	TRBV27	TRBJ2-2	CASRKGGGELFF	TGTGCCAGCAGAAAGGGGGGCGGGGAGCTGTTTTTT
-	-	TRBV15	TRBJ2-5	CATRAEGTLETQYF	TGTGCCACCAGGGCGGAGGGGACCCTGGAGACCCAGTACTTC
few	TRBD2	TRBV6-6	TRBJ2-5	CASSYWVAGVGQETQYF	TGTGCCAGCAGTTATTGGGTAGCGGGAGTCGGGCAAGAGACCCAGTACTTC
-	-	TRBV5-1	TRBJ2-5	CASSLAEARDETQYF	TGCGCCAGCAGCTTGGCCGAGGCCAGGGACGAGACCCAGTACTTC
few	-	TRBV4-1	TRBJ2-7	CASSQESESSYEQYF	TGCGCCAGCAGCCAAGAATCAGAGAGCTCCTACGAGCAGTACTTC
few	-	TRBV12-3/TRBV12-4	TRBJ2-7	CASTYYGTGVYEQYF	TGTGCCAGCACCTACTATGGGACTGGCGTCTACGAGCAGTACTTC
-	TRBD1	TRBV6-2/TRBV6-3	TRBJ1-5	CASNPTGGNQPQHF	TGTGCCAGCAATCCCACAGGGGGAAATCAGCCCCAGCATTTT
-	-	TRBV7-2	TRBJ2-1	CASSLGTQPGEQFF	TGTGCCAGCAGCTTAGGGACTCAGCCGGGTGAGCAGTTCTTC
few	-	TRBV4-3	TRBJ2-3	CASSQATSRGDTQYF	TGCGCCAGCAGCCAAGCGACTTCGAGGGGAGATACGCAGTATTTT
few	TRBD2	TRBV15	TRBJ2-1	CATSLIEKRELYNEQFF	TGTGCCACCAGCCTGATCGAGAAGCGGGAGCTCTACAATGAGCAGTTCTTC
few	-	TRBV7-9	TRBJ2-2	CASSLRVLDTGELFF	TGTGCCAGCAGCTTACGGGTTCTGGACACCGGGGAGCTGTTTTTT
few	-	TRBV11-1	TRBJ2-1	CASSREREVNEQFF	TGTGCCAGCAGCCGAGAGAGGGAGGTGAATGAGCAGTTCTTC
few	-	TRBV3-1	TRBJ2-7	CASSQVGESPYEQYF	TGTGCCAGCAGCCAAGTAGGAGAAAGTCCCTACGAGCAGTACTTC
few	-	TRBV9	TRBJ1-1	CASSEVRTTEAFF	TGTGCCAGCAGCGAGGTCAGGACCACTGAAGCTTTCTTT
-	-	TRBV29-1	TRBJ2-2	CSARGKRNTGELFF	TGCAGCGCCCGGGGTAAAAGGAACACCGGGGAGCTGTTTTTT
-	-	TRBV4-2	TRBJ2-1	CASSQESDRRSYNEQFF	TGTGCCAGCAGCCAAGAATCGGATCGCCGCTCCTACAATGAGCAGTTCTTC